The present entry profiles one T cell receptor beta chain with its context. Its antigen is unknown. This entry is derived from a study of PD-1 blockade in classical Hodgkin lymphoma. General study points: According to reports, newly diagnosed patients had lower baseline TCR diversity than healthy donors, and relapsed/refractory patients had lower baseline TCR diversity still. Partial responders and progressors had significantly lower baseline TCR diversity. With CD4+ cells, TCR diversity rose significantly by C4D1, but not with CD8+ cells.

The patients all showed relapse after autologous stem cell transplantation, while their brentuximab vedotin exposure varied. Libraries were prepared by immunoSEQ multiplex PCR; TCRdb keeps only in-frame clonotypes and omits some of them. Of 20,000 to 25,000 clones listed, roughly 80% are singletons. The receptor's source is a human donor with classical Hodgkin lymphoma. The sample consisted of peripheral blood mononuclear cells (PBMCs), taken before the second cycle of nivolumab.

The DNA for the CDR3 is TGTGCCAGCAGTGCTACCGGGACAGCATCACCCCTCCACTTT. Translating gives CASSATGTASPLHF. The chain couples TRBV7-3 to TRBJ1-6; 7 bases map to TRBD1. The length of the CDR3 is 14 residues. From germline, CDR1 is SGHTA and CDR2 FQGTGA. With 6 bases clipped from V and 10 bases from J, the junction kept 9 bases outside the gene matches. The complete variable domain, with remaining parts taken from reference TRBV7-3 and TRBJ1-6, reads GAGVSQTPSNKVTEKGKYVELRCDPISGHTALYWYRQSLGQGPEFLIYFQGTGAADDSGLPNDRFFAVRPEGSVSTLKIQRTERGDSAVYLCASSATGTASPLHFGNGTRLTVT.